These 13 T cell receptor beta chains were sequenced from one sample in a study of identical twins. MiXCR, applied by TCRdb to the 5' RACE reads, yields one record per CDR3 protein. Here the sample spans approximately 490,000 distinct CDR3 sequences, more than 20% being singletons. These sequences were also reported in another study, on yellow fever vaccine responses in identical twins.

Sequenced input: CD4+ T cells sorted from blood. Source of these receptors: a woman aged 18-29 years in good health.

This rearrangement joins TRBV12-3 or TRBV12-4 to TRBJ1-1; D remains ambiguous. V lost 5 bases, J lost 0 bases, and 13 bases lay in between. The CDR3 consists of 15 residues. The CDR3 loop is CASSPYSLLNTEAFF. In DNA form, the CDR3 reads TGTGCCAGCAGTCCATACAGTTTATTGAACACTGAAGCTTTCTTT.

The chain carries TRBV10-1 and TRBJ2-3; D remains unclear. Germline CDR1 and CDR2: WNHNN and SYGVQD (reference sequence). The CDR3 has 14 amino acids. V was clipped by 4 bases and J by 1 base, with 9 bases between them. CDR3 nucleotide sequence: TGCGCCAGCAGTGGTACACGGGGCACAGATACGCAGTATTTT. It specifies CASSGTRGTDTQYF.

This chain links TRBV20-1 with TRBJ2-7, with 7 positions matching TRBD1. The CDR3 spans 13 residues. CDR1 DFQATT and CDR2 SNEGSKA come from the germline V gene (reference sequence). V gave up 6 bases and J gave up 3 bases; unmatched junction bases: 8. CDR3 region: CSASRQGVYEQYV. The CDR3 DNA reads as TGCAGTGCAAGTCGTCAGGGGGTCTACGAGCAGTACGTC.

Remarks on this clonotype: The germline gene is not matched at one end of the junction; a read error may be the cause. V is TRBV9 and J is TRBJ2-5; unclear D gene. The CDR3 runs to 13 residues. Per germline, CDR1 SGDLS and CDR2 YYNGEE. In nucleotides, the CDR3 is TGTGCCAGCAGCGAAGGGTCAAGAGAGTCCCAGTACTTC. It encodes CASSEGSRESQYF.

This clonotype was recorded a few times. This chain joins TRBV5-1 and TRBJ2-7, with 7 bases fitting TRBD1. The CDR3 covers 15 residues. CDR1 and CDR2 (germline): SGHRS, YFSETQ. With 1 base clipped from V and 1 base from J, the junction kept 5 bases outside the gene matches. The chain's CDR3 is CASSLMETGSYEQYF. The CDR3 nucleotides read TGCGCCAGCAGCTTGATGGAGACAGGGTCCTACGAGCAGTACTTC.

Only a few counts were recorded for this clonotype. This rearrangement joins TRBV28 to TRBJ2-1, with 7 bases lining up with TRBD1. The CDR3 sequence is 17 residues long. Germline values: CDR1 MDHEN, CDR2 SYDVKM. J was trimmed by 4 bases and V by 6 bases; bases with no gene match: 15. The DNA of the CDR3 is TGTGCCAGCAGCATCTTCGACCTGACAGGGAAATACAATGAGCAGTTCTTC. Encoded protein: CASSIFDLTGKYNEQFF.

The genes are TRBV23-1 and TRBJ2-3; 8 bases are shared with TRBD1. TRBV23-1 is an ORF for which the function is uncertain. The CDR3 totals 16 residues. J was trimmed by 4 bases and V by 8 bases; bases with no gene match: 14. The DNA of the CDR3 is TGCGCCAGCGCGGAAGACAGGGGAAGGTATGCAGATACGCAGTATTTT. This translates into CASAEDRGRYADTQYF.

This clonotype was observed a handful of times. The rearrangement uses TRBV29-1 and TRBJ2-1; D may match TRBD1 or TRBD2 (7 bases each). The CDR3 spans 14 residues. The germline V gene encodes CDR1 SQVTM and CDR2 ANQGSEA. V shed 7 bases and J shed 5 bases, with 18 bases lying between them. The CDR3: CSGERDRLNNEQFF. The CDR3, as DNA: TGCAGCGGGGAGCGGGACAGATTAAACAATGAGCAGTTCTTC.

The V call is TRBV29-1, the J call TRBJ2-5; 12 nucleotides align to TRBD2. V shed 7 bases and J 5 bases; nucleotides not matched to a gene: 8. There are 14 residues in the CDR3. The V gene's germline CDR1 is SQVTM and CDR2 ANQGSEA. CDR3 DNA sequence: TGCAGCGCCGCCCAGCTAGCGGGAGGGGAGACCCAGTACTTC. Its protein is CSAAQLAGGETQYF.

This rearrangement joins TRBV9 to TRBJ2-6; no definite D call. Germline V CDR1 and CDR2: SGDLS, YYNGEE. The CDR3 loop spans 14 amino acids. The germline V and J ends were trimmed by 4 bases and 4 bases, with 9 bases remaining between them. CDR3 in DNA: TGTGCCAGCAGCCCACACGGGGGGGCCAACGTCCTGACTTTC. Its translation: CASSPHGGANVLTF.

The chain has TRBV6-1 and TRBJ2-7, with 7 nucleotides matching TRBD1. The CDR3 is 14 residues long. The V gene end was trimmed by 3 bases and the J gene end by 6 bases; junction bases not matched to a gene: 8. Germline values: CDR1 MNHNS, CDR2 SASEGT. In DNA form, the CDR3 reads TGTGCCAGCAGTGAGCCGACAGGGTTGTTCGAGCAGTACGTC. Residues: CASSEPTGLFEQYV.

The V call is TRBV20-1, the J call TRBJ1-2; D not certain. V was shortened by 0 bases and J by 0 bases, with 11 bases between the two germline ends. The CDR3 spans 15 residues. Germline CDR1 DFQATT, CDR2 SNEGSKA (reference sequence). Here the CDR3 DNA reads TGCAGTGCTAGAGAGGCACTGGGTTCTAACTATGGCTACACCTTC. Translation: CSAREALGSNYGYTF.

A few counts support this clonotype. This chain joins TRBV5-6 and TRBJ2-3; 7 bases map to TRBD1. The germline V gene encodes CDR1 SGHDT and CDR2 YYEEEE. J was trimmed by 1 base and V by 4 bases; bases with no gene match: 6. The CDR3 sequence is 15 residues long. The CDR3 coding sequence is TGTGCCAGCAGCCCGAAGGGGACAGGCACAGATACGCAGTATTTT. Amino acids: CASSPKGTGTDTQYF.